This T cell receptor (beta chain) derives from a study of T cell changes during pregnancy in multiple sclerosis. Assay: immunoSEQ multiplex PCR; the TCRdb copy retains only in-frame clones and omits some. This table holds roughly 60,000 clones, roughly 91% found once. V was clipped by 6 bases and J by 7 bases; unmatched bases: 9. The length of the CDR3 is 14 residues. Germline CDR1 reads SNHLY; CDR2 reads FYNNEI. Specimen: peripheral blood, collected in the second trimester of pregnancy. The gene calls are TRBV2 and TRBJ1-5; 7 nucleotides match TRBD1. The sequence was obtained from a female donor in good health, enrolled as a control in a pregnancy study. The CDR3 DNA sequence: TGTGCCAGCAGCCCGACAGGGTTACGGCAGCCCCAGCATTTT. Protein sequence: CASSPTGLRQPQHF.